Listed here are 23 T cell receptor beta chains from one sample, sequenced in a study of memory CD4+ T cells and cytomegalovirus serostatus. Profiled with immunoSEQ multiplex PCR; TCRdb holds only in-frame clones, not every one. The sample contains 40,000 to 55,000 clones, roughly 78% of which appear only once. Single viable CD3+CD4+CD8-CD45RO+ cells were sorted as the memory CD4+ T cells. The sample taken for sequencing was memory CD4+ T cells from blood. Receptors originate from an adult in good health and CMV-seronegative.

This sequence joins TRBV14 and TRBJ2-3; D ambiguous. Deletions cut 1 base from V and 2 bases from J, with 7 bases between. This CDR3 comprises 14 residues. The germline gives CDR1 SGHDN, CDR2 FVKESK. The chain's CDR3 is CASSQVRVTDTQYF. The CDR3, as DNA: TGTGCCAGCAGCCAAGTGCGAGTCACAGATACGCAGTATTTT.

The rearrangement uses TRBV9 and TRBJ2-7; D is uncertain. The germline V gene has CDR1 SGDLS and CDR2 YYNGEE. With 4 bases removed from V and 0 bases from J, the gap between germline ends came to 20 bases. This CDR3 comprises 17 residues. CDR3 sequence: CASSPRSRLISSYEQYF. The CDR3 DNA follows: TGTGCCAGCAGCCCCAGGTCCCGTCTTATTAGCTCCTACGAGCAGTACTTC.

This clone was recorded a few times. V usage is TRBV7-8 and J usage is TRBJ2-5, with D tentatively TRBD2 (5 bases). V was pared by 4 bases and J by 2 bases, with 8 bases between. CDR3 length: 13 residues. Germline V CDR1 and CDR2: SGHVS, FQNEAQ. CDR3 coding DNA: TGTGCCAGCAGCTGGAGGTTTCAAGAGACCCAGTACTTC. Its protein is CASSWRFQETQYF.

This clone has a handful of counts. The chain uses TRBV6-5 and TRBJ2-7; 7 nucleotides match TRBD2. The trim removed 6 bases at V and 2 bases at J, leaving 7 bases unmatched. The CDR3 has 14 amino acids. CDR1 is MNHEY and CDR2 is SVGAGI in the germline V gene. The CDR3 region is CASRSIAGPYEQYF. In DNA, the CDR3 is TGTGCCAGCAGGTCAATAGCGGGCCCCTACGAGCAGTACTTC.

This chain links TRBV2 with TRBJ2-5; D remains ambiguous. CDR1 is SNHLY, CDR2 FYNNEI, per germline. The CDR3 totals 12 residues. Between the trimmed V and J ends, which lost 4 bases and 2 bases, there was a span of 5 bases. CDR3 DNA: TGTGCCAGCAGTGGGCAGCAAGAGACCCAGTACTTC. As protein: CASSGQQETQYF.

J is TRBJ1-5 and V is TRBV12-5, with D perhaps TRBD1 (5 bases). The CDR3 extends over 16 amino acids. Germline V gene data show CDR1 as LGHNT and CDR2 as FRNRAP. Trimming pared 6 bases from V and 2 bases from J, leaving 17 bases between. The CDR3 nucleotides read TGTGCTAGTGGGTTTGGGGCCCCCGGAGGCAATCAGCCCCAGCATTTT. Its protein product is CASGFGAPGGNQPQHF.

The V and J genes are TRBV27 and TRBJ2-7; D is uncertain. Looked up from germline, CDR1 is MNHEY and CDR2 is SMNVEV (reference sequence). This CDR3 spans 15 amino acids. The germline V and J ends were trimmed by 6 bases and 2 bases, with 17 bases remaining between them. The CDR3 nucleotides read TGTGCCAGCAGCTCCACGGCCTCCTATACCTACGAGCAGTACTTC. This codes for CASSSTASYTYEQYF.

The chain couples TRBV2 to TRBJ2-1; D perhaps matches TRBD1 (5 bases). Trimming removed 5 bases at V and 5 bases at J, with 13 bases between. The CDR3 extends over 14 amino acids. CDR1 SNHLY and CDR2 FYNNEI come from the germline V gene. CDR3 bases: TGTGCCAGCAGTCCCAGGGCGAAGAACAATGAGCAGTTCTTC. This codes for CASSPRAKNNEQFF.

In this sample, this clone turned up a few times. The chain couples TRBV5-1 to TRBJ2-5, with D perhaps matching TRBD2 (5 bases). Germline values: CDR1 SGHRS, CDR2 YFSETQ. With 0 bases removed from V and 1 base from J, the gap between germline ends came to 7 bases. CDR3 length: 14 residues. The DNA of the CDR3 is TGCGCCAGCAGCTTGGTGGGAGCCCAAGAGACCCAGTACTTC. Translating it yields CASSLVGAQETQYF.

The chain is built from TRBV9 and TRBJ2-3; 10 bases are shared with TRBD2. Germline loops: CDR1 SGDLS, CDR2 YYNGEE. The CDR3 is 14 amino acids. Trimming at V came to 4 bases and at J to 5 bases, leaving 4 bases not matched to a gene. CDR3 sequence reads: CASSPRLAGDTQYF. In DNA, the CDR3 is TGTGCCAGCAGCCCCCGACTAGCGGGAGATACGCAGTATTTT.

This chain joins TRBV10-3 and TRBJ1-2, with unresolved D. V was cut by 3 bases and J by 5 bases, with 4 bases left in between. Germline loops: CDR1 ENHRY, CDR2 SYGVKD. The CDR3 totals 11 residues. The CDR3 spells CAISDQYGYTF. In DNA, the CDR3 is TGTGCCATCAGTGATCAATATGGCTACACCTTC.

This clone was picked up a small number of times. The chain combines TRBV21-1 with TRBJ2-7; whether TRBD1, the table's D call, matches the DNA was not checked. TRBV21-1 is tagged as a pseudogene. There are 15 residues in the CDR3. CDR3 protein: CASSKARTASYEQYF. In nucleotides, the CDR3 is TGTGCCAGCAGCAAAGCGAGGACAGCCTCCTACGAGCAGTACTTC.

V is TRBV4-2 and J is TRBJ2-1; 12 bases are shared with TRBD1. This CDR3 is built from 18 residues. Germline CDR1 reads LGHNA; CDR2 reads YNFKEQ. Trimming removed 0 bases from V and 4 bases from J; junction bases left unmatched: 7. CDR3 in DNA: TGTGCCAGCAGCCAAGATCGAGGGACAGGGGGCAGGTACAATGAGCAGTTCTTC. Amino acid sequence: CASSQDRGTGGRYNEQFF.

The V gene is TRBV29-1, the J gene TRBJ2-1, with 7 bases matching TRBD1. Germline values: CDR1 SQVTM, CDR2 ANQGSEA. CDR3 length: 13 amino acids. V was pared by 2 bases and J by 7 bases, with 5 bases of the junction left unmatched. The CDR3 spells CSVERDSRNEQFF. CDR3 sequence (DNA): TGCAGCGTTGAACGGGACAGCCGTAATGAGCAGTTCTTC.

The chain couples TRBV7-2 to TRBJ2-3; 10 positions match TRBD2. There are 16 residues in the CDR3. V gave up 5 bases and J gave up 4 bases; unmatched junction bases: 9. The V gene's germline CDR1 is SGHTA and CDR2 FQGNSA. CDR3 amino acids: CASSQGLAKWSDTQYF. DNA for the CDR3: TGTGCCAGCAGCCAGGGACTAGCGAAATGGTCAGATACGCAGTATTTT.

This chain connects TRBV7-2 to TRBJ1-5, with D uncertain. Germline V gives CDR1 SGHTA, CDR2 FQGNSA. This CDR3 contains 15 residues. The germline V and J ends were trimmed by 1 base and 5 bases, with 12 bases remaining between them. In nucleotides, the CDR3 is TGTGCCAGCAGCTTAGATGGGAGACTTGATCAGCCCCAGCATTTT. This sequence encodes CASSLDGRLDQPQHF.

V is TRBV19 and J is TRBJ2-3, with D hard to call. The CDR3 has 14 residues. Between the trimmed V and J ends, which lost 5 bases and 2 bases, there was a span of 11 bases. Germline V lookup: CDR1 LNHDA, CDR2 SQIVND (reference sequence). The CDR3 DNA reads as TGTGCCAGTAGTGCAGACGTAATCACAGATACGCAGTATTTT. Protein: CASSADVITDTQYF.

CDR3 residues: CASSELAGLYNEQFF. CDR3 nucleotides: TGTGCCAGCAGTGAACTTGCGGGGCTCTACAATGAGCAGTTCTTC. The J gene is TRBJ2-1, the V gene TRBV2; possibly TRBD2 for D (6 bases). Trimming left V 2 bases short and J 3 bases short, with 11 bases between. This CDR3 is built from 15 residues. In germline, CDR1 is SNHLY, CDR2 FYNNEI.

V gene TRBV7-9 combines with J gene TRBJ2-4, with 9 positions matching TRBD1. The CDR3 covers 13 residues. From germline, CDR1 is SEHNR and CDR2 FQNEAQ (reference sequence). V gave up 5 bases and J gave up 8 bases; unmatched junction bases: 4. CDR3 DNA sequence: TGTGCCAGCAGCGGGACAGGGAGACACATTCAGTACTTC. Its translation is CASSGTGRHIQYF. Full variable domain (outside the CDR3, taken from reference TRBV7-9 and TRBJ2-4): DTGVSQNPRHKITKRGQNVTFRCDPISEHNRLYWYRQTLGQGPEFLTYFQNEAQLEKSRLLSDRFSAERPKGSFSTLEIQRTEQGDSAMYLCASSGTGRHIQYFGAGTRLSVL.

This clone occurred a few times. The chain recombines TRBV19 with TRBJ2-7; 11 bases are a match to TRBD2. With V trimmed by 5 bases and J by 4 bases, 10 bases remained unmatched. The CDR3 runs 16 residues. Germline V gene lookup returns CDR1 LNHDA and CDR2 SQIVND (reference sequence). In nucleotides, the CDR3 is TGTGCCAGTAGTCACGGACTAGCGGGCATGACATACGAGCAGTACTTC. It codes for CASSHGLAGMTYEQYF.

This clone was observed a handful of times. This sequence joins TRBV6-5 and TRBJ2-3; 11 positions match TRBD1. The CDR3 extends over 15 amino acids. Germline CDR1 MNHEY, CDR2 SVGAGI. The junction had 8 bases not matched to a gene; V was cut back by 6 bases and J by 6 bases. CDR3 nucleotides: TGTGCCAGCAGATCCGATGGACAGGGGGCCGATACGCAGTATTTT. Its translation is CASRSDGQGADTQYF.

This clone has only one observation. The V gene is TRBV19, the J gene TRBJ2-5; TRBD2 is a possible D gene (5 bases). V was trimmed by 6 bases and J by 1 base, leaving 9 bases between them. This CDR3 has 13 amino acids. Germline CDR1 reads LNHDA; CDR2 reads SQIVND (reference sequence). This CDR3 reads CASSGIGQETQYF. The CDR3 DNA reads TGTGCCAGTAGCGGGATCGGCCAAGAGACCCAGTACTTC.

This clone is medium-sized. CDR3 nucleotide sequence: TGCGCCAGCAGCCAGCGGACGCCGCCGGGAACCTACGAGCAGTACTTC. It codes for CASSQRTPPGTYEQYF. This chain uses TRBV5-1 with TRBJ2-7, with D possibly matching TRBD2 (5 bases). CDR1 and CDR2 (germline): SGHRS, YFSETQ. The CDR3 has 16 residues. V was trimmed by 4 bases and J by 2 bases, leaving 19 bases between them.